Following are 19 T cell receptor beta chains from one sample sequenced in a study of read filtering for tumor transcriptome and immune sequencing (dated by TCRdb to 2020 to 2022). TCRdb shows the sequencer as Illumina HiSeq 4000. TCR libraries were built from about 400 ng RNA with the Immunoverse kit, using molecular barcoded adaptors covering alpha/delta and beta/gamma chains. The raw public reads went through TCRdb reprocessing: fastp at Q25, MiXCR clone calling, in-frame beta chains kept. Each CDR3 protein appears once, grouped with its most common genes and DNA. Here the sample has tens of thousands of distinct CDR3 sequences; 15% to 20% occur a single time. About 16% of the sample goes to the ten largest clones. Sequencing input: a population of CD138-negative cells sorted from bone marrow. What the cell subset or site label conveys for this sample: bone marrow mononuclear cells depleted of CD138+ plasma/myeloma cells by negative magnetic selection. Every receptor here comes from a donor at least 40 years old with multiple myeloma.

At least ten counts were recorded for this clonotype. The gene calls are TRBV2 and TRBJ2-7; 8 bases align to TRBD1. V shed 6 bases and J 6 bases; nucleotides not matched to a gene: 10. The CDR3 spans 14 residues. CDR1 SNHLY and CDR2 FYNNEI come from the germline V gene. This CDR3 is CASRIDRGLLEQYF. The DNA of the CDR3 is TGTGCCAGCAGAATCGACAGGGGCCTGCTCGAGCAGTACTTC.

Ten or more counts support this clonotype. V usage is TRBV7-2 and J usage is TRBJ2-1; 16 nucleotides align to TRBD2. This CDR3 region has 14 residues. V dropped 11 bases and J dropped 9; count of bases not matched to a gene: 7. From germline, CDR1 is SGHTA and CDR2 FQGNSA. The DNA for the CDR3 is TGTGCCGGGACTAGCGGGAGGGCGCAAGGTGAGCAGTTCTTC. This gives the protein CAGTSGRAQGEQFF.

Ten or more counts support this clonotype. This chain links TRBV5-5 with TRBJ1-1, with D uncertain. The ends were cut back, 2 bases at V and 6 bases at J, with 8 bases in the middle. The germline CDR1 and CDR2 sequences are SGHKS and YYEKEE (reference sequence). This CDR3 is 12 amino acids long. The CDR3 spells CASSFDVAEAFF. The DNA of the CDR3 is TGTGCCAGCAGCTTCGACGTGGCTGAAGCTTTCTTT. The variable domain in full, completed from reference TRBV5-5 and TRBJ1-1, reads DAGVTQSPTHLIKTRGQQVTLRCSPISGHKSVSWYQQVLGQGPQFIFQYYEKEERGRGNFPDRFSARQFPNYSSELNVNALLLGDSALYLCASSFDVAEAFFGQGTRLTVV.

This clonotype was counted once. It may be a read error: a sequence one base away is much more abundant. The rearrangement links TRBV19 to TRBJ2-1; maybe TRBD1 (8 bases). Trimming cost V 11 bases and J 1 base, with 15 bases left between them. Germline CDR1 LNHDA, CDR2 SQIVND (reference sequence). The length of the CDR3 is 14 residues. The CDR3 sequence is CARGQGGSYNEQFF. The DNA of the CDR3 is TGTGCCCGTGGACAGGGAGGGTCCTACAATGAGCAGTTCTTC.

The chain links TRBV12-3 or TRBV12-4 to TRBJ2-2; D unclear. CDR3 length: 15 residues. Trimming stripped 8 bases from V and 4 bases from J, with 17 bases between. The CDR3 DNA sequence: TGTGCCAGCTCGACTGGGTCTAGGATCACCGGGGAGCTGTTTTTT. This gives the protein CASSTGSRITGELFF.

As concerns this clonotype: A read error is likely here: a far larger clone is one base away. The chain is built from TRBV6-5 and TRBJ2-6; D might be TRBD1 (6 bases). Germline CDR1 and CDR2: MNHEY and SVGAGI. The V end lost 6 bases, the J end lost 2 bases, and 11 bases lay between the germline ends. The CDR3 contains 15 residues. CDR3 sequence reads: CASSQRGTGANVLTF. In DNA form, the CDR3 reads TGTGCCAGCAGCCAAAGGGGGACTGGGGCCAACGTCCTGACTTTC.

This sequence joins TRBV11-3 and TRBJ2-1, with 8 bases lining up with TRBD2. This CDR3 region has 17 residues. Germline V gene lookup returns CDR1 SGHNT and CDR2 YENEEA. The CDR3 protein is CVGSSGGASRERNEQFF. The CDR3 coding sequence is TGTGTCGGCAGCTCCGGGGGGGCTAGCAGGGAGCGGAATGAGCAGTTCTTC.

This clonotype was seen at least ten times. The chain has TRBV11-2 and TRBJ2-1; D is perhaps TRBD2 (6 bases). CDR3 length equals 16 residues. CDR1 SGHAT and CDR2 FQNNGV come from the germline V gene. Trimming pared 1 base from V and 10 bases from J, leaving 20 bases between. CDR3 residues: CASSLVLAPAGSEQFF. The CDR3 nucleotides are TGTGCCAGCAGCTTAGTTCTAGCGCCGGCCGGCTCGGAGCAGTTCTTC.

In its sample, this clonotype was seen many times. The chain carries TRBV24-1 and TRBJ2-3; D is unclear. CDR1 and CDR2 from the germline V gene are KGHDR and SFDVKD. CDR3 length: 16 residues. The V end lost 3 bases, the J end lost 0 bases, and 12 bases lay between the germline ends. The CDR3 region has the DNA TGTGCCACCAGTGATCGCGGAGACACAAGCACAGATACGCAGTATTTT. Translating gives CATSDRGDTSTDTQYF.

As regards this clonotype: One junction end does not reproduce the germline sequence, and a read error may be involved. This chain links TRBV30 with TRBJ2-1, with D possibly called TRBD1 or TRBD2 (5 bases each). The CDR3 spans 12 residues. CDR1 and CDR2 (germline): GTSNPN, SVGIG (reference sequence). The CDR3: CSWTGPHNEQFF. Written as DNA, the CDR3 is TGTTCCTGGACGGGACCTCACAATGAGCAGTTCTTC. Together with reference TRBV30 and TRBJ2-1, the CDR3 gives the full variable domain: SQTIHQWPATLVQPVGSPLSLECTVEGTSNPNLYWYRQAAGRGLQLLFYSVGIGQISSEVPQNLSASRPQDRQFILSSKKLLLSDSGFYLCSWTGPHNEQFFGPGTRLTVL.

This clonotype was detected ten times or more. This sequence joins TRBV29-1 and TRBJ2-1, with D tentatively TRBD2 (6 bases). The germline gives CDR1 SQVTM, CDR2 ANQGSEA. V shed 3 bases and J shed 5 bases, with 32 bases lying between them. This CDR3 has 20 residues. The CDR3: CSVDTPYSPNSGLTHNEQFF. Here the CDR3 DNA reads TGCAGCGTTGACACCCCCTATTCACCCAATAGCGGCCTAACCCACAATGAGCAGTTCTTC.

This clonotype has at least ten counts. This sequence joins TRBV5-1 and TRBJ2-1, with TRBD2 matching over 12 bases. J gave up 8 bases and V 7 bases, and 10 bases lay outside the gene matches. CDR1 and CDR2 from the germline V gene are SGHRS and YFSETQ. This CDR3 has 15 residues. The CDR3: CASGLAGGPGDEQFF. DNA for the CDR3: TGCGCCAGCGGTCTAGCGGGAGGGCCTGGCGATGAGCAGTTCTTC.

CDR3 protein: CASSTGQVPYEQYF. CDR3 bases: TGTGCCAGCAGTACCGGACAGGTTCCCTACGAGCAGTACTTC. The chain recombines TRBV6-5 with TRBJ2-7; 7 bases map to TRBD1. The CDR3 runs 14 residues. Germline loops: CDR1 MNHEY, CDR2 SVGAGI. Trimming at V came to 5 bases and at J to 2 bases, leaving 6 bases not matched to a gene.

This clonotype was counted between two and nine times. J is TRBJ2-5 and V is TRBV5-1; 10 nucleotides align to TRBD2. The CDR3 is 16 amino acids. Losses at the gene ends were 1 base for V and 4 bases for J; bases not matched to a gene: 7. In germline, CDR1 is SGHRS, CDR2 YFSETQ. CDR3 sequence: CASSLSLAGVVETQYF. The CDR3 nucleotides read TGCGCCAGCAGCTTGTCTCTAGCGGGAGTGGTAGAGACCCAGTACTTC.

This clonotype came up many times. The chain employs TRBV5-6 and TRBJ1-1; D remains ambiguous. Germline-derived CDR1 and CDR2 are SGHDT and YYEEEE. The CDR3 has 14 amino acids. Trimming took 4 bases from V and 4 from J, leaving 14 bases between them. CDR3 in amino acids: CASSHSPIVTEAFF. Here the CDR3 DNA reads TGTGCCAGCAGCCATTCCCCCATCGTCACTGAAGCTTTCTTT. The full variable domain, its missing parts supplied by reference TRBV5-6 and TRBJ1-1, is DAGVTQSPTHLIKTRGQQVTLRCSPKSGHDTVSWYQQALGQGPQFIFQYYEEEERQRGNFPDRFSGHQFPNYSSELNVNALLLGDSALYLCASSHSPIVTEAFFGQGTRLTVV.

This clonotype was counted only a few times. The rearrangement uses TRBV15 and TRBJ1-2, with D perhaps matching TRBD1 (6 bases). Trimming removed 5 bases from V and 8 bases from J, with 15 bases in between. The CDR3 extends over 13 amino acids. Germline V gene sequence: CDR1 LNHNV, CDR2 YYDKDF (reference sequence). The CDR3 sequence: CATSRMGGQGYTF. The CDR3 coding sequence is TGTGCCACCAGCCGCATGGGGGGGCAGGGCTACACCTTC. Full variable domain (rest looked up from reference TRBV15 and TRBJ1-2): DAMVIQNPRYQVTQFGKPVTLSCSQTLNHNVMYWYQQKSSQAPKLLFHYYDKDFNNEADTPDNFQSRRPNTSFCFLDIRSPGLGDTAMYLCATSRMGGQGYTFGSGTRLTVV.

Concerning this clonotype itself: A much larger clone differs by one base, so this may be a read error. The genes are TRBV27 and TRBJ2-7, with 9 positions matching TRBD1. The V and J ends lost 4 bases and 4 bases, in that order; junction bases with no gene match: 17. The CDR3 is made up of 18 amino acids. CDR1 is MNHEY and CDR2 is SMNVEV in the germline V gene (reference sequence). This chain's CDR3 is CASSSRESSLTGGYEQYF. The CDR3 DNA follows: TGTGCCAGCAGTTCCCGTGAAAGTTCCCTGACAGGGGGGTACGAGCAGTACTTC.

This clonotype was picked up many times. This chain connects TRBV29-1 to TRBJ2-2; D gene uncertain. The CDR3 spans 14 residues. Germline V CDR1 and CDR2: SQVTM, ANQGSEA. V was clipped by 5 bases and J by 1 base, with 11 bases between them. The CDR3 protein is CSVRPALNTGELFF. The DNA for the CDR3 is TGCAGCGTTCGCCCGGCCCTGAACACCGGGGAGCTGTTTTTT.

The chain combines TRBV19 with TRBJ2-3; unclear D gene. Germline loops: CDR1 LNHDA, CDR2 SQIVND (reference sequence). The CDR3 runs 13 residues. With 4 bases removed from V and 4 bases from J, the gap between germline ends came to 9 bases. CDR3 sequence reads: CASSRPGADTQYF. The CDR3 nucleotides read TGTGCCAGTAGTAGACCTGGCGCAGATACGCAGTATTTT.